This is a list of T cell receptor beta chains from one sample in a study of Ad26.COV2.S vaccination and SARS-CoV-2 variants. TCRdb keeps only in-frame clones here, not all; method: immunoSEQ multiplex PCR. The table records under 95,000 clones, more than 65% of them present only once. The material sequenced was peripheral blood, taken after recovery from COVID-19. The receptors here all came from a human donor who had recovered from COVID-19. The CDR3 runs from the conserved cysteine through the conserved F or W. A D gene is named only where the DNA matches it firmly. Only some rows state a clone size, as once, few, many or a class for expanded clones.

TRBJ1-4,-,-,TRBV5-1,CASSSQGTNEKLFF,TGCGCCAGCAGCTCCCAGGGGACTAATGAAAAACTGTTTTTT
TRBJ1-6,-,-,TRBV7-2,CASSLAGTRNSPLHF,TGTGCCAGCAGCTTAGCAGGGACTAGGAATTCACCCCTCCACTTT
TRBJ2-4,-,-,TRBV5-6,CASSLVGNKNIQYF,TGTGCCAGCAGCTTGGTTGGTAACAAAAACATTCAGTACTTC
TRBJ2-7,-,-,TRBV7-9,CASVGDYEQYF,TGTGCCAGCGTGGGCGACTACGAGCAGTACTTC
TRBJ1-2,-,-,TRBV10-2,CASSESTGYTF,TGCGCCAGCAGTGAGTCGACGGGCTACACCTTC
TRBJ2-1,-,-,TRBV2,CASKSEMGRGNEQFF,TGTGCCAGCAAATCCGAGATGGGCAGGGGCAATGAGCAGTTCTTC
TRBJ2-3,-,-,TRBV7-9,CASSFAITSTDTQYF,TGTGCCAGCAGCTTCGCTATAACAAGCACAGATACGCAGTATTTT
TRBJ1-5,-,-,TRBV18,CASSPGFNQPQHF,TGTGCCAGCTCACCAGGTTTCAATCAGCCCCAGCATTTT
TRBJ1-4,TRBD1,once,TRBV20-1,CSASTGQGDEKLFF,TGCAGTGCTAGTACGGGACAGGGGGATGAAAAACTGTTTTTT
TRBJ2-5,-,few,TRBV5-1,CASSLYSGWETQYF,TGCGCCAGCAGCTTGTATTCGGGGTGGGAGACCCAGTACTTC
TRBJ2-7,TRBD2,-,TRBV19,CASSKGGSSYEQYF,TGTGCCAGTAGTAAGGGCGGGAGCTCCTACGAGCAGTACTTC
TRBJ1-2,-,-,TRBV6-5,CASSRTGARGYTF,TGTGCCAGCAGCCGGACGGGGGCGCGCGGCTACACCTTC
TRBJ2-3,-,-,TRBV4-3,CASSPHSGMSTDTQYF,TGCGCCAGCAGCCCCCATTCGGGGATGAGCACAGATACGCAGTATTTT
TRBJ2-5,-,-,TRBV5-1,CASSLVLQGETQYF,TGCGCCAGCAGCTTGGTACTCCAGGGGGAGACCCAGTACTTC
TRBJ2-5,-,-,TRBV13,CASSSDSKETQYF,TGTGCCAGCAGCTCGGACAGTAAAGAGACCCAGTACTTC
TRBJ2-7,-,-,TRBV28,CASRYPGPIEYEQYF,TGTGCCAGCAGATATCCGGGACCTATAGAGTACGAGCAGTACTTC
TRBJ1-3,-,-,TRBV28,CASWGAGGGSGNTIYF,TGTGCCAGCTGGGGGGCGGGAGGGGGCTCTGGAAACACCATATATTTT
TRBJ2-7,-,-,TRBV5-1,CASSPRTGTTYEQYF,TGCGCCAGCAGCCCCCGGACAGGGACTACCTACGAGCAGTACTTC
TRBJ2-3,-,-,TRBV6-1,CASSGRERGRMLRDTQYF,TGTGCCAGCAGTGGGAGGGAAAGGGGCCGAATGCTCCGGGATACGCAGTATTTT
TRBJ2-1,TRBD2,-,TRBV27,CASSSPVGLAGRNNEQFF,TGTGCCAGCAGTTCTCCCGTGGGACTAGCGGGCAGAAACAATGAGCAGTTCTTC
TRBJ1-2,-,-,TRBV3-1/TRBV3-2,CASSPSFMDINLRGYTF,TGTGCCAGCAGCCCCTCGTTCATGGACATCAACCTACGAGGCTACACCTTC
TRBJ2-5,-,-,TRBV12-3/TRBV12-4,CASSLSGTETQYF,TGTGCCAGCAGTTTGTCAGGGACAGAGACCCAGTACTTC
TRBJ1-5,TRBD1,-,TRBV18,CASSQDRDGQPQHF,TGTGCCAGCTCACAGGACAGGGATGGACAGCCCCAGCATTTT
TRBJ2-7,-,-,TRBV18,CASSPRTDDGEQYF,TGTGCCAGCTCACCAAGAACGGATGACGGCGAGCAGTACTTC
TRBJ2-7,-,-,TRBV6-6,CASSYSRSGPTYEQYF,TGTGCCAGCAGTTACTCTCGGAGCGGACCCACCTACGAGCAGTACTTC
TRBJ1-1,TRBD1,-,TRBV6-6,CASNPTGTNTEAFF,TGTGCCAGCAACCCGACAGGGACGAACACTGAAGCTTTCTTT
TRBJ2-2,TRBD2,-,TRBV5-8,CASSFLTSGRGTGELFF,TGTGCCAGCAGCTTTTTGACTAGCGGGAGAGGAACCGGGGAGCTGTTTTTT
TRBJ2-7,-,-,TRBV28,CASITGGGSEQYF,TGTGCCAGCATCACAGGGGGAGGGAGCGAGCAGTACTTC
TRBJ2-1,-,few,TRBV7-2,CASSLVRGGRGEQFF,TGTGCCAGCAGCTTAGTGAGGGGGGGCCGAGGGGAGCAGTTCTTC
TRBJ2-7,-,-,TRBV13,CASSLEDRSYEQYF,TGTGCCAGCAGCTTAGAAGACAGATCCTACGAGCAGTACTTC
TRBJ1-1,TRBD1,-,TRBV7-2,CASSSTTDRGRAEAFF,TGTGCCAGCAGCTCGACCACGGACAGGGGAAGGGCTGAAGCTTTCTTT
TRBJ2-1,-,-,TRBV10-3,CAISEAGGRDEQFF,TGTGCCATCAGTGAGGCTGGCGGGCGGGATGAGCAGTTCTTC
TRBJ2-7,-,-,TRBV19,CASSIIGREYEQYF,TGTGCCAGTAGTATTATCGGCAGGGAATACGAGCAGTACTTC
TRBJ2-3,-,-,TRBV6-1,CASSDSGLTDTQYF,TGTGCCAGCAGTGATAGCGGCCTCACAGATACGCAGTATTTT
TRBJ2-1,-,-,TRBV29-1,CSVDQDNEQFF,TGCAGCGTTGACCAAGACAATGAGCAGTTCTTC
TRBJ1-1,-,-,TRBV5-5,CASSPGSMNTEAFF,TGTGCCAGCAGTCCCGGGAGCATGAACACTGAAGCTTTCTTT
TRBJ2-1,-,-,TRBV2,CASSEYLSGKQFF,TGTGCCAGCAGTGAATATTTAAGCGGCAAGCAGTTCTTC
TRBJ1-1,-,-,TRBV7-9,CASSLALRGIGTEAFF,TGTGCCAGCAGCTTAGCGCTTCGGGGAATAGGCACTGAAGCTTTCTTT
TRBJ1-1,-,-,TRBV19,CASRELRGGEAFF,TGTGCCAGTAGGGAGCTCCGGGGAGGTGAAGCTTTCTTT
TRBJ1-5,TRBD1,-,TRBV7-9,CASRGQGNQPQHF,TGTGCCAGCAGGGGACAGGGGAATCAGCCCCAGCATTTT
TRBJ2-5,-,-,TRBV24-1,CATSETGTAIRTQYF,TGTGCCACCAGTGAAACCGGGACGGCCATAAGGACCCAGTACTTC
TRBJ2-3,TRBD1,-,TRBV18,CASSPDRGEDTQYF,TGTGCCAGCTCACCCGACAGGGGGGAGGATACGCAGTATTTT
TRBJ2-5,TRBD2,-,TRBV5-1,CASSLGGGGQETQYF,TGCGCCAGCAGCTTGGGGGGCGGGGGCCAAGAGACCCAGTACTTC
TRBJ2-3,TRBD2,-,TRBV4-3,CASSPHSGSGADTQYF,TGCGCCAGCAGCCCCCACAGCGGGAGTGGGGCAGATACGCAGTATTTT
TRBJ2-5,TRBD2,-,TRBV5-1,CASSSGGLAGETQYF,TGCGCCAGCAGCTCGGGGGGACTAGCAGGGGAGACCCAGTACTTC
TRBJ1-1,TRBD1,few,TRBV3-1/TRBV3-2,CASSQWGQGGVAEAFF,TGTGCCAGCAGCCAATGGGGACAGGGGGGGGTGGCGGAAGCTTTCTTT